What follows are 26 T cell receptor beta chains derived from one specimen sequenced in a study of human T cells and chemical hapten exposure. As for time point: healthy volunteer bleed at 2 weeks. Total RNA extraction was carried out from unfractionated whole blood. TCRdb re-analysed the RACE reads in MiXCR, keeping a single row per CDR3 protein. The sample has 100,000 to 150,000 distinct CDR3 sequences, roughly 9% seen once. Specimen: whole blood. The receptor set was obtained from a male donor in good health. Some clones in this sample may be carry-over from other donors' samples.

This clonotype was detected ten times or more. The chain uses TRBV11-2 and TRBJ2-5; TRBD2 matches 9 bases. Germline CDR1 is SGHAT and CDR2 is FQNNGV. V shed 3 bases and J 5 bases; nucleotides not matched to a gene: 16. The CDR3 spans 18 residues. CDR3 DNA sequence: TGTGCCAGCAGCTTCCCCACCTCCGGCGGGAGGGCCTTGGAGACCCAGTACTTC. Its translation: CASSFPTSGGRALETQYF.

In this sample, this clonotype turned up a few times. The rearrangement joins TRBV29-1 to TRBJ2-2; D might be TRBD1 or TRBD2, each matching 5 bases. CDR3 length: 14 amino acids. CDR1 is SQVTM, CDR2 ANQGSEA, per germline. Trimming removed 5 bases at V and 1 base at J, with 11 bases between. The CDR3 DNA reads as TGCAGCGTTAGGGGCGGGCGGAACACCGGGGAGCTGTTTTTT. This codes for CSVRGGRNTGELFF.

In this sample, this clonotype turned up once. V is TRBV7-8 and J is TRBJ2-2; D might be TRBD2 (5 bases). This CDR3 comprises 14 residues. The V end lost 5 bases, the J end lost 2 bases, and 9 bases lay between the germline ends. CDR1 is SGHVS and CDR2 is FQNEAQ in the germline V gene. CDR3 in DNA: TGTGCCAGCAGCCCAAGCGGCAACACCGGGGAGCTGTTTTTT. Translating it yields CASSPSGNTGELFF.

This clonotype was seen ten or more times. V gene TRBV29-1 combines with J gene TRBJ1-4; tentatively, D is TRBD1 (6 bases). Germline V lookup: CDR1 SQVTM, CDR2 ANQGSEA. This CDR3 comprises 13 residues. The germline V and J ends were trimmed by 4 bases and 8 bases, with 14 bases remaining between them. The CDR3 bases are TGCAGCGTTGCTGGTCGTAGGGGGGAAAAACTGTTTTTT. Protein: CSVAGRRGEKLFF.

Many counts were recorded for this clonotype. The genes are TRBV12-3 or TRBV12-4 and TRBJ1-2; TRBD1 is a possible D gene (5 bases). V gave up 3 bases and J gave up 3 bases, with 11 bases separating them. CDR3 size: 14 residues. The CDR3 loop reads CASSFPAGYYGYTF. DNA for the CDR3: TGTGCCAGCAGTTTCCCCGCAGGGTACTATGGCTACACCTTC.

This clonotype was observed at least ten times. CDR3 loop: CASSLDVGEQFF. The CDR3 DNA reads as TGCGCCAGCAGCTTGGACGTGGGAGAGCAGTTCTTC. The rearrangement joins TRBV5-1 to TRBJ2-1, with D uncertain. Germline V CDR1 and CDR2: SGHRS, YFSETQ. The CDR3 is 12 amino acids. V lost 0 bases, J lost 10 bases, and 8 bases lay in between.

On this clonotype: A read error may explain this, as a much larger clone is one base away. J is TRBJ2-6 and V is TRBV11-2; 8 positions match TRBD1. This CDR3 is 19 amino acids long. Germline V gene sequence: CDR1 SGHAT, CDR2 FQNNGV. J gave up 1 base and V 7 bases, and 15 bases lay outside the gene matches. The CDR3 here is CASNSITRTGRSGANVLTF. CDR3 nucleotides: TGTGCCAGCAACTCAATTACCAGGACAGGGCGGTCTGGGGCCAACGTCCTGACTTTC.

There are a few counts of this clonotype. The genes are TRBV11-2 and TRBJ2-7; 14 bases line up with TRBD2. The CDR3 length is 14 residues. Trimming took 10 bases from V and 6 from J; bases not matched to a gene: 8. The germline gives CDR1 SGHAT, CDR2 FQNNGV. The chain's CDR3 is CAIGTSGGSLEQYF. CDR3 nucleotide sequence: TGTGCCATCGGGACTAGCGGGGGTTCCCTCGAGCAGTACTTC.

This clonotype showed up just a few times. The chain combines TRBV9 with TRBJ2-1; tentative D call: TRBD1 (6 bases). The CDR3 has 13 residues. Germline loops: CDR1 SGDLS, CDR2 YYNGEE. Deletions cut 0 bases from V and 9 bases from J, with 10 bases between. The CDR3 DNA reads TGTGCCAGCAGCGTAGGTGGGGGCGGTGAGCAGTTCTTC. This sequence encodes CASSVGGGGEQFF.

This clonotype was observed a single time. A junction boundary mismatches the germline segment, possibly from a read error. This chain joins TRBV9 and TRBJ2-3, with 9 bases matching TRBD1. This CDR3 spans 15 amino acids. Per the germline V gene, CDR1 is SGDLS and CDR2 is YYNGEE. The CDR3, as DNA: TGTGCCAGCAGCGACCGGGACAGGGTTGAAGATACGCGGTATTTT. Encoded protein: CASSDRDRVEDTRYF.

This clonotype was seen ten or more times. The CDR3 coding sequence is TGTGCCAGCAGCCAAGATCTCGGCAGCCGCCGCTCTGGAAACACCATATATTTT. This sequence encodes CASSQDLGSRRSGNTIYF. The J gene is TRBJ1-3, the V gene TRBV3-1; D is ambiguous. V lost 0 bases and J 0 bases, leaving 15 bases between the germline ends. The germline gives CDR1 LGHDT, CDR2 YNNKEL (reference sequence). CDR3 length: 18 residues.

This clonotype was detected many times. CDR3 bases: TGTGCCAGCAGTTTGCGGGTGTCGAATGAGCAGTTCTTC. Amino acids: CASSLRVSNEQFF. The chain is built from TRBV28 and TRBJ2-1; D is possibly TRBD2 (5 bases). Germline CDR1 is MDHEN and CDR2 is SYDVKM. Trimming removed 3 bases from V and 7 bases from J, with 10 bases in between. This CDR3 is built from 13 residues.

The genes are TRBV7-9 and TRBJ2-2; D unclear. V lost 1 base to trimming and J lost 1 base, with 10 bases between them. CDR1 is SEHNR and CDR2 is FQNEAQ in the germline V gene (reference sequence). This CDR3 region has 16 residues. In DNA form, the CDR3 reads TGTGCCAGCAGCTTAGAGTCGTGGGGGAACACCGGGGAGCTGTTTTTT. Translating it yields CASSLESWGNTGELFF.

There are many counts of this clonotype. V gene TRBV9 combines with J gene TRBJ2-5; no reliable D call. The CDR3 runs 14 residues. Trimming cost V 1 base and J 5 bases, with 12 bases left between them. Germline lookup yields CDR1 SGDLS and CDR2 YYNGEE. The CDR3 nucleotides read TGTGCCAGCAGCGTATCCCCCGAGGAGGAGACCCAGTACTTC. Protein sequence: CASSVSPEEETQYF.

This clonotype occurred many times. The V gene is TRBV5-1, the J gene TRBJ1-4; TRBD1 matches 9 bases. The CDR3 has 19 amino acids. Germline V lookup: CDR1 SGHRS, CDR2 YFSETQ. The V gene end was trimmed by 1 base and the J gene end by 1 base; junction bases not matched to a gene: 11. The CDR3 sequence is CASSLRPGQGERTNEKLFF. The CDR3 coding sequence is TGCGCCAGCAGCTTGCGTCCGGGACAGGGAGAGAGAACTAATGAAAAACTGTTTTTT.

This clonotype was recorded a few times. The CDR3 loop reads CAISGQTGENGYTF. CDR3 nucleotides: TGTGCCATCAGTGGTCAGACAGGGGAGAATGGCTACACCTTC. This chain joins TRBV10-3 and TRBJ1-2; 8 bases agree with TRBD1. The V segment lost 4 bases and the J segment 6 bases; nucleotides outside the gene matches: 7. CDR1 ENHRY and CDR2 SYGVKD come from the germline V gene. The CDR3 consists of 14 residues.

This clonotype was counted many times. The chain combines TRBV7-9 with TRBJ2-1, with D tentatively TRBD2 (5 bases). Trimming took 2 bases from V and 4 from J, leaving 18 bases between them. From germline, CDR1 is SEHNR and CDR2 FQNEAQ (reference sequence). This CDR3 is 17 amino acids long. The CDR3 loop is CASSLPMGAKDYNEQFF. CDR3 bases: TGTGCCAGCAGCTTACCCATGGGAGCGAAGGATTACAATGAGCAGTTCTTC.

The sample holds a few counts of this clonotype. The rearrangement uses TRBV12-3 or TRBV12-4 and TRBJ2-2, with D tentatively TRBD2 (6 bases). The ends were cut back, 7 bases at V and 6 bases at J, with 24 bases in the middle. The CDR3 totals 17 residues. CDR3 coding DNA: TGTGCCAGCACCCGAGGATCTGGCGATCCGGGGGCCGGGGAGCTGTTTTTT. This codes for CASTRGSGDPGAGELFF.

CDR3 coding DNA: TGTGCCAGCAGTTCGGGGGGAACTAATGAAAAACTGTTTTTT. Protein: CASSSGGTNEKLFF. V is TRBV12-3 or TRBV12-4 and J is TRBJ1-4; D perhaps matches TRBD1 (5 bases). V gave up 4 bases and J gave up 1 base, with 7 bases separating them. The CDR3 totals 14 residues.

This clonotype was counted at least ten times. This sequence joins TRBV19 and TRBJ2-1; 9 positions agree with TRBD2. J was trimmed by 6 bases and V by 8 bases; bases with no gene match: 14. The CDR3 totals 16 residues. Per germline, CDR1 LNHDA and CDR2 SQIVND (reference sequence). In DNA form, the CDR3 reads TGTGCCAGTTCCCCTGTCGGGGGACTAGCAATCAATGAGCAGTTCTTC. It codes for CASSPVGGLAINEQFF. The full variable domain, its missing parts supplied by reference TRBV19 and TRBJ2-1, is DGGITQSPKYLFRKEGQNVTLSCEQNLNHDAMYWYRQDPGQGLRLIYYSQIVNDFQKGDIAEGYSVSREKKESFPLTVTSAQKNPTAFYLCASSPVGGLAINEQFFGPGTRLTVL.

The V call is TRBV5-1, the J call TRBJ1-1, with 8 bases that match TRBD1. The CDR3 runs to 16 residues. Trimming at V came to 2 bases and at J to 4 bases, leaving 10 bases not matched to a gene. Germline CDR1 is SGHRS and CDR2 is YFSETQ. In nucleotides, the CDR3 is TGCGCCAGCAGCTTCGGGAGACAGGGGACTGGCACTGAAGCTTTCTTT. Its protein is CASSFGRQGTGTEAFF.

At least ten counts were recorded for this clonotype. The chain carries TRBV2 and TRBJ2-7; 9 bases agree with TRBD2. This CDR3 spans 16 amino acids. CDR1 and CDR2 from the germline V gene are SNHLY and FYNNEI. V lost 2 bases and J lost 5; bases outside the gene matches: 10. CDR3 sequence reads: CASSETLAGKGDEQYF. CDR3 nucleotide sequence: TGTGCCAGCAGTGAAACGCTAGCGGGAAAAGGTGACGAGCAGTACTTC.

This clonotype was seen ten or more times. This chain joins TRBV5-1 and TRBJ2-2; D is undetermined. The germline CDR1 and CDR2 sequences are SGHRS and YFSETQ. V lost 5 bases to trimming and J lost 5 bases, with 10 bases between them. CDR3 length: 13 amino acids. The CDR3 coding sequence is TGCGCCAGCAGTCCCATAGGGACCGGGGAGCTGTTTTTT. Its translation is CASSPIGTGELFF.

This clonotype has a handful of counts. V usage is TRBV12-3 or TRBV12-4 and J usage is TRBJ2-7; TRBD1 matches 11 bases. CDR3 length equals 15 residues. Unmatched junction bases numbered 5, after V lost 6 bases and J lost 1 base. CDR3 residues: CASRYGTGGSYEQYF. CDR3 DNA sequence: TGTGCCAGCAGATACGGGACAGGGGGGTCCTACGAGCAGTACTTC.

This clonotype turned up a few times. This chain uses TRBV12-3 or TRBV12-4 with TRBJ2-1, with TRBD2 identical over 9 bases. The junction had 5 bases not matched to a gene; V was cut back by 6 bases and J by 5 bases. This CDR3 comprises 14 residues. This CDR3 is CASRERGAHNEQFF. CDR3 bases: TGTGCCAGCAGGGAGCGGGGGGCCCACAATGAGCAGTTCTTC.

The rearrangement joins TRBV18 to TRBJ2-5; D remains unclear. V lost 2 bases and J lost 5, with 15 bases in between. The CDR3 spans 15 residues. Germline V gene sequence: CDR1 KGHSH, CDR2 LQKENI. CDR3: CASSPNTGERETQYF. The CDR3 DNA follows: TGTGCCAGCTCACCAAACACGGGTGAACGGGAGACCCAGTACTTC. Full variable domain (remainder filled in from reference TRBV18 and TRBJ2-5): NAGVMQNPRHLVRRRGQEARLRCSPMKGHSHVYWYRQLPEEGLKFMVYLQKENIIDESGMPKERFSAEFPKEGPSILRIQQVVRGDSAAYFCASSPNTGERETQYFGPGTRLLVL.